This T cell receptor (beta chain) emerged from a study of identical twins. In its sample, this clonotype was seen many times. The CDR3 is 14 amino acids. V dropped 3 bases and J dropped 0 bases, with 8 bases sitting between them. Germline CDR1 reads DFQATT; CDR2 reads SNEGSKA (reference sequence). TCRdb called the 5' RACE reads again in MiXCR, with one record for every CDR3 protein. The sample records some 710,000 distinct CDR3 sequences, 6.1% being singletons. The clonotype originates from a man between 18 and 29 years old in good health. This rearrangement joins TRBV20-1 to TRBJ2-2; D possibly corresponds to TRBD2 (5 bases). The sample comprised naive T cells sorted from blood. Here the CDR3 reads CSASAGPNTGELFF. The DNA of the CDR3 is TGCAGTGCTAGCGCGGGCCCGAACACCGGGGAGCTGTTTTTT.